The 14 T cell receptor beta chains given below trace back to one sample, sequenced in a study of blood T cells in healthy people across ages. A J-beta primer mix and a sample-barcoded 5' primer were used in a second PCR of about 6 to 12 cycles. TCRdb called the 5' RACE reads again in MiXCR, with one record for every CDR3 protein. The sample records 1.5 million to 2 million distinct CDR3 sequences, about 30% being singletons. Specimen: blood. The receptors originated from a woman aged 25 to 39 in good health.

This clonotype was seen ten or more times. This chain connects TRBV4-1 to TRBJ2-7; D remains ambiguous. Germline V gene sequence: CDR1 MGHRA, CDR2 YSYEKL. CDR3 length equals 13 residues. V was cut by 2 bases and J by 0 bases, with 5 bases left in between. The CDR3 reads CASSQQLSYEQYF. CDR3 coding DNA: TGCGCCAGCAGCCAACAACTCTCCTACGAGCAGTACTTC.

This clonotype appeared many times. The chain recombines TRBV9 with TRBJ2-1, with a weak D call TRBD1 (6 bases). V was pared by 0 bases and J by 7 bases, with 11 bases between. Germline-derived CDR1 and CDR2 are SGDLS and YYNGEE. The CDR3 length is 14 residues. CDR3 sequence reads: CASSVVVGGNEQFF. Here the CDR3 DNA reads TGTGCCAGCAGCGTAGTTGTAGGGGGAAATGAGCAGTTCTTC.

This clonotype has just a few counts. This chain connects TRBV7-6 to TRBJ2-7; 7 bases agree with TRBD1. This CDR3 region has 15 residues. V lost 4 bases, J lost 2 bases, and 8 bases stayed unmatched. Germline V gene data show CDR1 as SGHVS and CDR2 as FNYEAQ. The CDR3 DNA reads as TGTGCCAGCAGCTCCGCCATCGGGACAGCCTACGAGCAGTACTTC. Protein sequence: CASSSAIGTAYEQYF.

The chain carries TRBV6-5 and TRBJ1-5, with 7 bases aligning to TRBD1. Per the germline V gene, CDR1 is MNHEY and CDR2 is SVGAGI. The CDR3 is 15 residues long. V gave up 0 bases and J gave up 5 bases; unmatched junction bases: 4. CDR3 sequence (DNA): TGTGCCAGCAGTTACTCGACAGGGTTGGATCAGCCCCAGCATTTT. Its protein product is CASSYSTGLDQPQHF.

This clonotype was found many times. This sequence joins TRBV20-1 and TRBJ2-1; 9 positions agree with TRBD2. The CDR3 extends over 15 amino acids. With 3 bases clipped from V and 3 bases from J, the junction kept 6 bases outside the gene matches. Germline CDR1 reads DFQATT; CDR2 reads SNEGSKA (reference sequence). The DNA for the CDR3 is TGCAGTGCTAGGTTGGCTAGCGGGGACTACAATGAGCAGTTCTTC. The encoded protein is CSARLASGDYNEQFF.

This clonotype has just one count. The gene calls are TRBV7-2 and TRBJ2-7, with TRBD2 identical over 8 bases. The CDR3 has 16 residues. Germline V CDR1 and CDR2: SGHTA, FQGNSA. Trimming cost V 1 base and J 2 bases; bases outside gene matches: 7. CDR3 nucleotides: TGTGCCAGCAGCTTAGAGGGGACTAGGGTGCCCTACGAGCAGTACTTC. Residues: CASSLEGTRVPYEQYF.

This clonotype was detected ten times or more. In DNA, the CDR3 is TGTGCCAGCACCCCGGGAGTAGCGGGGGGCCAAGAGACCCAGTACTTC. This encodes CASTPGVAGGQETQYF. The V and J genes are TRBV28 and TRBJ2-5, with 10 bases lining up with TRBD2. The CDR3 loop spans 16 amino acids. V dropped 7 bases and J dropped 1; count of bases not matched to a gene: 9. Germline CDR1 MDHEN, CDR2 SYDVKM.

This clonotype was observed a handful of times. The chain links TRBV7-9 to TRBJ2-6; D ambiguous. The germline V gene encodes CDR1 SEHNR and CDR2 FQNEAQ (reference sequence). V lost 5 bases to trimming and J lost 2 bases, with 10 bases between them. CDR3 size: 15 residues. This CDR3 is CASSPVNTGANVLTF. DNA for the CDR3: TGTGCCAGCAGCCCAGTCAATACTGGGGCCAACGTCCTGACTTTC. Together with reference TRBV7-9 and TRBJ2-6, the CDR3 gives the full variable domain: DTGVSQNPRHKITKRGQNVTFRCDPISEHNRLYWYRQTLGQGPEFLTYFQNEAQLEKSRLLSDRFSAERPKGSFSTLEIQRTEQGDSAMYLCASSPVNTGANVLTFGAGSRLTVL.

CDR3 residues: CSAPDYGGNTDTQYF. The CDR3 DNA reads as TGCAGTGCGCCAGACTATGGAGGTAATACAGATACGCAGTATTTT. This chain links TRBV20-1 with TRBJ2-3; D is perhaps TRBD2 (5 bases). CDR1 and CDR2 (germline): DFQATT, SNEGSKA (reference sequence). The CDR3 is 15 residues long. Trimming shortened V by 6 bases and J by 3 bases, and 19 bases separated the two germline ends.

This clonotype has at least ten counts. An end of the junction does not agree with germline; a read error may underlie this. J is TRBJ2-7 and V is TRBV4-3; TRBD2 is a possible D gene (5 bases). CDR3 size: 13 residues. The germline CDR1 and CDR2 sequences are LGHNA and YSLEER. The CDR3: CASSPGLGYEQYF. The CDR3 nucleotides read TGTGCCAGCAGTCCAGGACTGGGATACGAGCAGTACTTC.

This clonotype was seen a few times. The CDR3 nucleotides are TGCGCCAGCAGCGGGTCAGGGCCCCGGAATGAAAAACTGTTTTTT. Protein sequence: CASSGSGPRNEKLFF. The chain recombines TRBV5-1 with TRBJ1-4; perhaps TRBD1 as D (5 bases). Per the germline V gene, CDR1 is SGHRS and CDR2 is YFSETQ. V was clipped by 4 bases and J by 5 bases, with 15 bases between them. This CDR3 has 15 amino acids.

With regard to this clonotype: This may arise from a read error, as a much more abundant clone is one base away. The chain carries TRBV28 and TRBJ2-1; no firm D call. The V gene's germline CDR1 is MDHEN and CDR2 SYDVKM. CDR3 length equals 14 residues. The CDR3 bases are TGTGCCAGCAGTTTATCCCGCTCCAACAATGAGCAGTTCTTC. Protein: CASSLSRSNNEQFF.

As DNA, the CDR3 is TGTGCCAGCAGCGCCGGACTAGCGTCATACAATGAGCAGTACTTC. It translates to CASSAGLASYNEQYF. The genes are TRBV7-2 and TRBJ2-7, with 9 positions matching TRBD2. The V gene's germline CDR1 is SGHTA and CDR2 FQGNSA. Trimming at V came to 5 bases and at J to 7 bases, leaving 12 bases not matched to a gene. This CDR3 has 15 residues.

This clonotype was seen a handful of times. This chain joins TRBV10-3 and TRBJ2-6; a possible D gene is TRBD1 (5 bases). The CDR3 is made up of 16 amino acids. Germline V gene sequence: CDR1 ENHRY, CDR2 SYGVKD. CDR3 bases: TGTGCTACTCTACAGGATATCGACTCTGGGGCCAACGTCCTGACTTTC. The encoded protein is CATLQDIDSGANVLTF.